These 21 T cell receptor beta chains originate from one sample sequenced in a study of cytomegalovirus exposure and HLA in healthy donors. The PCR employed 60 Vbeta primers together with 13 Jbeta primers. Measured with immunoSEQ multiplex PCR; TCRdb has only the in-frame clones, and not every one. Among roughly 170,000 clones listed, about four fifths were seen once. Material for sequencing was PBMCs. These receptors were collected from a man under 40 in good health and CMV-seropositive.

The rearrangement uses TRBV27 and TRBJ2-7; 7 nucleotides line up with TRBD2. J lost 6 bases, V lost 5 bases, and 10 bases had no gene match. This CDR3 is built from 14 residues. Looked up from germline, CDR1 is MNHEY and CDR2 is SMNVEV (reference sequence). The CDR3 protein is CASSIRGLFTEQYF. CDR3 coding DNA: TGTGCCAGCAGTATCCGGGGACTATTCACCGAGCAGTACTTC.

CDR3 residues: CASSYFRTGDYGYTF. DNA for the CDR3: TGTGCCAGCAGTTACTTTAGGACAGGAGACTATGGCTACACCTTC. V and J are TRBV6-6 and TRBJ1-2; TRBD1 agrees at 7 bases. The CDR3 runs to 15 residues. V shed 1 base, J shed 3 bases, and the junction held 5 bases outside the gene matches. Germline V gives CDR1 MNHNY, CDR2 SVGAGI (reference sequence).

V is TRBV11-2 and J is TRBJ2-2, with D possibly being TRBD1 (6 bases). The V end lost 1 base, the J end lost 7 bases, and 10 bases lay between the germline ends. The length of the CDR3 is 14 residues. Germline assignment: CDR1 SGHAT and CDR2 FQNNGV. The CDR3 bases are TGTGCCAGCAGCTTAGGGCAGGGGATCGGGGAGCTGTTTTTT. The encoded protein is CASSLGQGIGELFF.

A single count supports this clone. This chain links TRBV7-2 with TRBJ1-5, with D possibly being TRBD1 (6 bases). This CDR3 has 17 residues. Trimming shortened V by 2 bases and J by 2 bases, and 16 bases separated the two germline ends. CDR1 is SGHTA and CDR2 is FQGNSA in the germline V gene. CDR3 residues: CASSLNTPGVGNQPQHF. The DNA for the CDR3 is TGTGCCAGCAGCTTAAACACCCCAGGGGTAGGCAATCAGCCCCAGCATTTT.

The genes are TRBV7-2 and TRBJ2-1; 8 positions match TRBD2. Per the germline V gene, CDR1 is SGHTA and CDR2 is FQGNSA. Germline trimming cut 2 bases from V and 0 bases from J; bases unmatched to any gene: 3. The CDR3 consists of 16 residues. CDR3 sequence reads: CASSLLSGSSYNEQFF. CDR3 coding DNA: TGTGCCAGCAGCTTATTGAGCGGGAGCTCCTACAATGAGCAGTTCTTC.

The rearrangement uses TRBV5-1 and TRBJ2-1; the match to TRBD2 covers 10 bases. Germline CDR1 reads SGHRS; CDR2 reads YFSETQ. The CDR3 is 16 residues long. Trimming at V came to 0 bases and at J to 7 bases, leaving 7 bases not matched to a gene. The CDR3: CASSLEAGGLVNEQFF. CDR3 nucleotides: TGCGCCAGCAGCTTGGAAGCGGGAGGGCTGGTAAATGAGCAGTTCTTC.

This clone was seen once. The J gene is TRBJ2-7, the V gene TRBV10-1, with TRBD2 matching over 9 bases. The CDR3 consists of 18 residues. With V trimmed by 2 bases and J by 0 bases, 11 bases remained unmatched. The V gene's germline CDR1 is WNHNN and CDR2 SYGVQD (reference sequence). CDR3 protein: CASSEPPSTSGSSYEQYF. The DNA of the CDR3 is TGCGCCAGCAGTGAGCCCCCGTCGACTAGCGGTTCCTCCTACGAGCAGTACTTC.

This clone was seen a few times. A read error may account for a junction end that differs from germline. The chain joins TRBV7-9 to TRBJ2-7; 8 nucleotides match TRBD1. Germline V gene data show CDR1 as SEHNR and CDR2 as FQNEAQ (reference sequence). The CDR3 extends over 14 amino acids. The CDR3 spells CSSSRTGRSYEQYF. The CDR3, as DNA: TGTTCCAGCAGCCGGACAGGGCGCTCCTACGAGCAGTACTTC.

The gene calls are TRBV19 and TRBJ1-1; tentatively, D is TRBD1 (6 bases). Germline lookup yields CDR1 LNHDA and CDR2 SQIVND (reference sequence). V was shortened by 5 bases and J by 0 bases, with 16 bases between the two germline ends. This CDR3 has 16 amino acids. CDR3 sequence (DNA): TGTGCCAGTAGTTCGAGGGGGTCAATAGTGAACACTGAAGCTTTCTTT. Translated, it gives CASSSRGSIVNTEAFF.

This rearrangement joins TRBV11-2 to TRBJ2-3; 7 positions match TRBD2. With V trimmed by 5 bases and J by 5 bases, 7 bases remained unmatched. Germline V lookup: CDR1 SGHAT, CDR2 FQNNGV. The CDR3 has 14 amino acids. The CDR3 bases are TGTGCCAGCAGCATACGGGGGGTGGTAGATACGCAGTATTTT. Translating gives CASSIRGVVDTQYF.

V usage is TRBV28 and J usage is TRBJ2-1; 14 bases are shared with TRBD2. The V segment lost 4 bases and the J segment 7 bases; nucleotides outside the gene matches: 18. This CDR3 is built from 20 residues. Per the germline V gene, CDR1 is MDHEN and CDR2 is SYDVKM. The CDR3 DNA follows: TGTGCCAGCAGTTCGACTCTAAGGAGAACCGGGACTAGCGGGAGTAATGAGCAGTTCTTC. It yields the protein CASSSTLRRTGTSGSNEQFF.

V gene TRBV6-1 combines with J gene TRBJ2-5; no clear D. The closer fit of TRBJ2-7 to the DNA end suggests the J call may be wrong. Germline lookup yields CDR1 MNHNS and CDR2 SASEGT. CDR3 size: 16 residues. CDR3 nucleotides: TGTGCCAGCAGTGAAGCGAGGTCCGCGAGAGGCTACGAGCAGTACTTC. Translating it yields CASSEARSARGYEQYF.

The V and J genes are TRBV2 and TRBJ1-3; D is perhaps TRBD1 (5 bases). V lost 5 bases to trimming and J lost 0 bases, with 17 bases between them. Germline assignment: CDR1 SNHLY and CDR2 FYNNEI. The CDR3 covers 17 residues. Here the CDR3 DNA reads TGTGCCAGCAGTTCTGGGGACTCAGGACTCTCTGGAAACACCATATATTTT. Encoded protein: CASSSGDSGLSGNTIYF.

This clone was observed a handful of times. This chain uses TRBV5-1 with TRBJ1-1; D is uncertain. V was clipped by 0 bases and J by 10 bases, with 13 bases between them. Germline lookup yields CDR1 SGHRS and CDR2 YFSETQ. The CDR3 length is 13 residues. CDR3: CASSLAMEFGAFF. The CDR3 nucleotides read TGCGCCAGCAGCTTGGCTATGGAGTTTGGAGCTTTCTTT.

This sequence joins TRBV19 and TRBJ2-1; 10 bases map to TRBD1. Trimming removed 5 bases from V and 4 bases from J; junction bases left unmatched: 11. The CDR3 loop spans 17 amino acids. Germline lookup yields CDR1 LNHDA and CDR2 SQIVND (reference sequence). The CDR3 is CASSQLWRDRGYNEQFF. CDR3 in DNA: TGTGCCAGTAGTCAACTCTGGAGGGACAGGGGTTACAATGAGCAGTTCTTC.

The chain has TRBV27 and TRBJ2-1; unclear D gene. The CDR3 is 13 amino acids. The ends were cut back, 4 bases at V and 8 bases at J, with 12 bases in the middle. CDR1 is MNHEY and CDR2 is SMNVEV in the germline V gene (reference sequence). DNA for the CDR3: TGTGCCAGCAGTTCGACTCGTTTTCATGAGCAGTTCTTC. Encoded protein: CASSSTRFHEQFF.

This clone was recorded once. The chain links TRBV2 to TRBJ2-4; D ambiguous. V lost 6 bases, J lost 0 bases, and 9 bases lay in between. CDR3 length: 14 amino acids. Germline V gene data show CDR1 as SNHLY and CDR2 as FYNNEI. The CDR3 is CASRPTVAKNIQYF. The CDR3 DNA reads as TGTGCCAGCAGACCCACGGTAGCCAAAAACATTCAGTACTTC.

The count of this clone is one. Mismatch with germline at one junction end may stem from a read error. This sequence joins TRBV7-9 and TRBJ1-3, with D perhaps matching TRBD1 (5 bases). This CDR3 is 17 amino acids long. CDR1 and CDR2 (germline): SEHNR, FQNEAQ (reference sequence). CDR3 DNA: TGTTCCAGCAGCTTACCGCGGGACTCCGGACGTGGAAACACCATATATTTT. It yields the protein CSSSLPRDSGRGNTIYF.

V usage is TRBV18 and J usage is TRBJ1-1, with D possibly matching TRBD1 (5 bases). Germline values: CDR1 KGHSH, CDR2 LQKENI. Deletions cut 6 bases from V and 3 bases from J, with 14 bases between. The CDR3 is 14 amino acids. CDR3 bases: TGTGCCAGCTCCGATATGGGGGGAGACACTGAAGCTTTCTTT. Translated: CASSDMGGDTEAFF.

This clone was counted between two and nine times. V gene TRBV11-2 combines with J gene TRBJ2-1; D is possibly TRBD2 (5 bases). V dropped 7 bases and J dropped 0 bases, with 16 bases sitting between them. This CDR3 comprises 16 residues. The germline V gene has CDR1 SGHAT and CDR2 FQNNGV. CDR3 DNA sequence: TGTGCCAGCACGCAACGGGGTATCAGCTCCTACAATGAGCAGTTCTTC. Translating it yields CASTQRGISSYNEQFF.

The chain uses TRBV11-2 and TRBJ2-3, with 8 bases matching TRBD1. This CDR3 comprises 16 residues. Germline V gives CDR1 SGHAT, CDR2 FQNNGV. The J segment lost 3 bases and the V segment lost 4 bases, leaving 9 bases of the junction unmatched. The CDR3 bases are TGTGCCAGCAGCTCCCGTTGGGACAGGTCAACAGATACGCAGTATTTT. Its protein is CASSSRWDRSTDTQYF.